This T cell receptor beta chain was found in a study of OX40 agonist ivuxolimab in advanced cancers. In terms of the full investigation: Ivuxolimab was a fully human IgG2 agonistic monoclonal antibody targeting the costimulatory receptor OX40 (CD134). Intravenous ivuxolimab was administered to patients every 2 weeks at six dose levels: 0.01, 0.1, 0.3, 1.5, 3 and 10 mg/kg. Among the roughly 50 dose-escalation patients, around 20 had hepatocellular carcinoma, some 15 melanoma, 9 renal cell carcinoma and 9 head and neck cancer. In the dose-escalation cohort, around four fifths of patients were male, and the mean age was around 65 years with a range of roughly 20 to 85. Patients were allowed to have had prior anti-PD-1, anti-PD-L1 or anti-CTLA-4 therapy, and 40% to 45% of the dose-escalation patients had previously received checkpoint inhibitors. Partial responses were achieved by three dose-escalation patients, of whom one had hepatocellular carcinoma and two had cutaneous melanoma. The point of sequencing TCRbeta in the periphery was to test whether ivuxolimab changed TCR sequence diversity and drove clonal T-cell expansion. The monotherapy dose-escalation portion (N ≈ 57 patients) of the phase I ivuxolimab trial is reported in the paper. Study-wide findings and limitations: In the 0.1-3.0 mg/kg groups, partial responders were among the patients with the lowest normalized peripheral clonal expansion, particularly in CD8+ T cells. At doses from 0.1 to 3.0 mg/kg, clonal expansion was seen in both CD4+ and CD8+ blood T cells between baseline and week 6. On average, CD8+ T cells showed more expanded clones than CD4+ T cells after ivuxolimab. Low levels of normalized T-cell clonal expansion were also seen in some nonresponding patients. Which antigens the clonally expanded peripheral T cells were specific for was not determined.

As regards this clone: What this receptor recognizes is not known. Qualities for individual bases were not recorded, and no much larger clone is one base off.

To sequence the TCRbeta CDR3 region, genomic DNA was isolated from the sorted cells. The immunoSEQ Assay was used for sequencing of TCRbeta CDR3 regions. The table comes from immuneACCESS by way of TCRdb, which keeps in-frame sequences with V and J called. Part of the clones is missing from these tables; in studies checked, under half for an unresolved V gene and the rest for unknown reasons. In this sample the table shows 30,000 to 40,000 clones, roughly 81% of which occur a single time. The top ten clonotypes cover about 18% of the sample. Patients with autoimmune disease history or receiving systemic immunosuppression were excluded from the trial. In every dose cohort, peripheral blood was drawn for TCR sequencing at baseline, cycle 4 day 1, and cycle 7 day 1. The samples were drawn from a first-in-human, open-label, multicenter phase I dose-escalation trial of ivuxolimab. Adults with locally advanced or metastatic melanoma, renal cell carcinoma, hepatocellular carcinoma or head and neck squamous cell carcinoma were enrolled in the trial. Before TCR sequencing, CD4+ and CD8+ T cells were separately sorted from peripheral blood.

The junction carries 10 bases between V and J, which are trimmed by 0 bases and 1 base respectively. Reading from cysteine to phenylalanine, the CDR3 counts 16 amino acids. Solely the CDR3 DNA is kept, with 48 bases framed from the first base. CDR1 and CDR2, looked up from the germline V gene, are SGHRS and YFSETQ. The rearranged segments are TRBV5-1 and TRBJ2-2; TRBD1 might be the D gene, on 6 matching bases. The material was CD4+ or CD8+ T cells sorted from blood, obtained in a trial of the OX40 agonist ivuxolimab. This TCR derives from an adult with an advanced solid tumor such as melanoma, head and neck, liver or kidney cancer. CDR3 protein: CASSLGQGLNTGELFF. The nucleotide sequence reads TGCGCCAGCAGCTTGGGGCAGGGGCTGAACACCGGGGAGCTGTTTTTT. Where the CDR3 stops, the reference TRBV5-1 and TRBJ2-2 genes take over; the full variable domain is KAGVTQTPRYLIKTRGQQVTLSCSPISGHRSVSWYQQTPGQGLQFLFEYFSETQRNKGNFPGRFSGRQFSNSRSEMNVSTLELGDSALYLCASSLGQGLNTGELFFGEGSRLTVL.